The rows below give T cell receptor beta chains drawn from one sample of a study of shared clonotypes between healthy human individuals. Sequenced by immunoSEQ multiplex PCR; TCRdb stores in-frame clones only, minus some. The sample lists roughly 200,000 clones, 66% occurring once. The sample taken for sequencing was memory CD4+ T cells sorted from blood. The origin of the receptors is a man aged 30-40 years in good health. The CDR3 runs from the conserved cysteine through the conserved F or W. Each record gives: D gene, CDR3 length, J gene, V gene, clone size, CDR3 DNA, CDR3 protein. The D gene is left open where the match is weak. Rows may omit the clone size; those that give it use once, few, many or a size class.

D: TRBD1; length: 15; J: TRBJ1-1; V: TRBV27; size: -; DNA: TGTGCCAGCAGTCTTGGGACAGCTGTGAACACTGAAGCTTTCTTT; CDR3: CASSLGTAVNTEAFF
D: -; length: 13; J: TRBJ2-3; V: TRBV6-4; size: -; DNA: TGTGCCAGCAGTGCCGACAGCACAGATACGCAGTATTTT; CDR3: CASSADSTDTQYF
D: -; length: 14; J: TRBJ2-7; V: TRBV9; size: once; DNA: TGTGCCAGCAGCGTAGCCCCAGGGGAGTACGAGCAGTACTTC; CDR3: CASSVAPGEYEQYF
D: TRBD2; length: 20; J: TRBJ2-3; V: TRBV28; size: -; DNA: TGTGCCAGCAGTTCGCGGCGTGTTAGGGCGGGGAGGGCTAACACAGATACGCAGTATTTT; CDR3: CASSSRRVRAGRANTDTQYF
D: -; length: 18; J: TRBJ2-2; V: TRBV18; size: -; DNA: TGTGCCAGCTCACCACTACCCTTTAATGGAGGGAACACCGGGGAGCTGTTTTTT; CDR3: CASSPLPFNGGNTGELFF
D: -; length: 9; J: TRBJ2-3; V: TRBV28; size: -; DNA: TGTGCCAGCCCGGGGACGCAGTATTTT; CDR3: CASPGTQYF
D: -; length: 14; J: TRBJ2-5; V: TRBV6-5; size: -; DNA: TGTGCCAGCAGTTACCAATACAGCCAAGAGACCCAGTACTTC; CDR3: CASSYQYSQETQYF
D: -; length: 16; J: TRBJ2-2; V: TRBV30; size: -; DNA: TGTGCCTGGAGTCCCCGGGCGCCTCAGAACACCGGGGAGCTGTTTTTT; CDR3: CAWSPRAPQNTGELFF
D: TRBD1; length: 16; J: TRBJ2-7; V: TRBV6-6; size: -; DNA: TGTGCCAGCAGTTCCCTCTTTGACAGGGGGGCTTACGAGCAGTACTTC; CDR3: CASSSLFDRGAYEQYF
D: TRBD2; length: 15; J: TRBJ2-1; V: TRBV5-1; size: medium-sized; DNA: TGCGCCAGCAGGTCCGGGACTAGCGGTCTCAATGAGCAGTTCTTC; CDR3: CASRSGTSGLNEQFF
D: -; length: 16; J: TRBJ1-1; V: TRBV25-1; size: -; DNA: TGTGCCAGCAGTGCCCCGGGGCAATACTCGAACACTGAAGCTTTCTTT; CDR3: CASSAPGQYSNTEAFF
D: -; length: 14; J: TRBJ1-5; V: TRBV4-3; size: -; DNA: TGCGCCAGCAGCCAAGATAACACGGGGCAGCCCCAGCATTTT; CDR3: CASSQDNTGQPQHF
D: -; length: 15; J: TRBJ2-2; V: TRBV28; size: -; DNA: TGTGCCAGCAGCCGATTGACAGGGAACACCGGGGAGCTGTTTTTT; CDR3: CASSRLTGNTGELFF
D: -; length: 16; J: TRBJ2-1; V: TRBV7-9; size: many; DNA: TGTGCCAGCAGCTCTTTTGGTGGGAGTCTCTACAATGAGCAGTTCTTC; CDR3: CASSSFGGSLYNEQFF
D: -; length: 15; J: TRBJ2-5; V: TRBV11-2; size: -; DNA: TGTGCCAGCAGCTTAGTATCCAATCCCCAAGAGACCCAGTACTTC; CDR3: CASSLVSNPQETQYF
D: -; length: 15; J: TRBJ2-2; V: TRBV28; size: few; DNA: TGTGCCAGCAGTTGGTATCGGCAGGGGTCCGGGGAGCTGTTTTTT; CDR3: CASSWYRQGSGELFF
D: -; length: 14; J: TRBJ1-2; V: TRBV29-1; size: -; DNA: TGCAGCGTTGAACCGCCAGGGTGGACCTATGGCTACACCTTC; CDR3: CSVEPPGWTYGYTF
D: TRBD2; length: 15; J: TRBJ2-2; V: TRBV28; size: -; DNA: TGTGCCAGCAGCTGGACTAGCGGGGCCGCCGGGGAGCTGTTTTTT; CDR3: CASSWTSGAAGELFF
D: -; length: 13; J: TRBJ2-1; V: TRBV7-2; size: -; DNA: TGTGCCAGCAGCTGGTCCAGGGACAATGAGCAGTTCTTC; CDR3: CASSWSRDNEQFF
D: -; length: 15; J: TRBJ2-2; V: TRBV18; size: -; DNA: TGTGCCAGCTCACGACAGGACGCAAACACCGGGGAGCTGTTTTTT; CDR3: CASSRQDANTGELFF
D: TRBD1; length: 15; J: TRBJ2-1; V: TRBV12-5; size: -; DNA: TGTGCTAGTGGTCGGACAGGGGAAACCTACAATGAGCAGTTCTTC; CDR3: CASGRTGETYNEQFF
D: TRBD1; length: 16; J: TRBJ2-3; V: TRBV27; size: -; DNA: TGTGCCAGCAGTTTTTACAGGGGGATTGAGACAGATACGCAGTATTTT; CDR3: CASSFYRGIETDTQYF
D: -; length: 14; J: TRBJ2-1; V: TRBV6-6; size: -; DNA: TGTGCCAGCCGGGGCGATGGTTCCTACAATGAGCAGTTCTTC; CDR3: CASRGDGSYNEQFF
D: -; length: 13; J: TRBJ1-2; V: TRBV18; size: -; DNA: TGTGCCAGCTCACCAGAGGGTGCCTATGGCTACACCTTC; CDR3: CASSPEGAYGYTF
D: -; length: 16; J: TRBJ2-2; V: TRBV6-6; size: -; DNA: TGTGCCAGCAGTTCCCCGGGTGCCGGGAACACCGGGGAGCTGTTTTTT; CDR3: CASSSPGAGNTGELFF